The 32 T cell receptor beta chains presented below share a single source sample, sequenced in a study of T cell repertoires in cytomegalovirus infection. TCRdb re-derived calls from the reads in MiXCR, one entry per CDR3 protein. The repertoire includes 150,000 to 190,000 distinct CDR3 sequences, around 22% of them detected once, and about 10% sits in the top ten. The sequenced sample was PBMCs. The receptors were gathered from a human donor in good health (CMV status not recorded). Some clones in this sample may be carry-over from other donors' samples.

This clonotype was detected ten times or more. V usage is TRBV7-2 and J usage is TRBJ1-2; D is unresolved. The CDR3 is 14 residues long. Germline V gene lookup returns CDR1 SGHTA and CDR2 FQGNSA. V was trimmed by 2 bases and J by 6 bases, leaving 13 bases between them. The CDR3 sequence is CASSLSSGTNGYTF. CDR3 DNA sequence: TGTGCCAGCAGCTTATCTTCGGGAACCAATGGCTACACCTTC.

This clonotype was observed a handful of times. This chain joins TRBV28 and TRBJ2-6; D perhaps matches TRBD1 (5 bases). Germline V lookup: CDR1 MDHEN, CDR2 SYDVKM. This CDR3 region has 15 residues. V lost 8 bases and J 5 bases, leaving 16 bases between the germline ends. The CDR3 DNA reads TGTGCCAGCGGTTCACTTCAGGGTAGGGCCAACGTCCTGACTTTC. It codes for CASGSLQGRANVLTF.

As DNA, the CDR3 is TGTGCCAGCAGCTTAACGATACAAGAGACCCAGTACTTC. This encodes CASSLTIQETQYF. The chain employs TRBV7-2 and TRBJ2-5; D remains unclear. CDR1 and CDR2 (germline): SGHTA, FQGNSA. The ends were cut back, 2 bases at V and 2 bases at J, with 6 bases in the middle. The CDR3 contains 13 residues.

This clonotype has at least ten counts. This sequence joins TRBV28 and TRBJ2-1; 9 bases agree with TRBD2. Germline V gene data show CDR1 as MDHEN and CDR2 as SYDVKM. CDR3 length: 17 residues. Trimming at V came to 5 bases and at J to 0 bases, leaving 8 bases not matched to a gene. The CDR3 protein is CASSTIYSGSSYNEQFF. CDR3 coding DNA: TGTGCCAGCAGTACAATCTATAGCGGGAGCTCCTACAATGAGCAGTTCTTC.

About this clonotype: At one of its ends the junction is not consistent with the germline gene, which may arise from a read error. V is TRBV20-1 and J is TRBJ2-5; D may be TRBD1 or TRBD2 (5 bases each). Germline V gives CDR1 DFQATT, CDR2 SNEGSKA (reference sequence). The CDR3 has 12 residues. CDR3 region: CSARDGQESQYF. The CDR3 bases are TGCAGTGCCCGGGACGGCCAAGAGTCCCAGTACTTC.

This clonotype was detected many times. The chain has TRBV7-9 and TRBJ1-1; no definite D call. Per the germline V gene, CDR1 is SEHNR and CDR2 is FQNEAQ (reference sequence). The CDR3 has 12 residues. V dropped 5 bases and J dropped 9 bases, with 13 bases sitting between them. The CDR3 is CASSPPFLQAFF. In DNA form, the CDR3 reads TGTGCCAGCAGCCCCCCTTTTCTTCAAGCTTTCTTT. The full variable domain, rest sourced from reference TRBV7-9 and TRBJ1-1, is DTGVSQNPRHKITKRGQNVTFRCDPISEHNRLYWYRQTLGQGPEFLTYFQNEAQLEKSRLLSDRFSAERPKGSFSTLEIQRTEQGDSAMYLCASSPPFLQAFFGQGTRLTVV.

This clonotype was observed at least ten times. The chain joins TRBV29-1 to TRBJ2-1; 11 bases map to TRBD1. The J segment lost 6 bases and the V segment lost 7 bases, leaving 5 bases of the junction unmatched. This CDR3 comprises 13 residues. Germline V gives CDR1 SQVTM, CDR2 ANQGSEA. The CDR3 loop is CSGGQGGPNEQFF. The CDR3 DNA reads TGCAGCGGGGGACAGGGGGGTCCCAATGAGCAGTTCTTC.

This clonotype has more than one count but fewer than ten. The chain carries TRBV7-9 and TRBJ2-3, with 8 positions matching TRBD2. CDR1 is SEHNR and CDR2 is FQNEAQ in the germline V gene (reference sequence). There are 14 residues in the CDR3. V dropped 5 bases and J dropped 6; count of bases not matched to a gene: 7. The CDR3 DNA sequence: TGTGCCAGCAGCCTGACTAGCGTCGGGGATACGCAGTATTTT. It is translated as CASSLTSVGDTQYF.

V is TRBV24-1 and J is TRBJ1-6; 7 bases map to TRBD1. V was pared by 2 bases and J by 9 bases, with 9 bases of the junction left unmatched. The CDR3 consists of 16 residues. Germline V gene sequence: CDR1 KGHDR, CDR2 SFDVKD. The CDR3 DNA reads as TGTGCCACCAGTGATTCGCGACAGGGAGCCTCTTCACCCCTCCACTTT. It encodes CATSDSRQGASSPLHF.

The genes are TRBV11-2 and TRBJ2-7; no definite D call. Trimming took 5 bases from V and 2 from J, leaving 16 bases between them. The CDR3 is made up of 15 amino acids. The germline CDR1 and CDR2 sequences are SGHAT and FQNNGV. CDR3 sequence reads: CASSGRDRQTYEQYF. The DNA of the CDR3 is TGTGCCAGCAGCGGTAGAGATCGGCAAACCTACGAGCAGTACTTC.

The V gene is TRBV11-2, the J gene TRBJ1-2; D is ambiguous. From germline, CDR1 is SGHAT and CDR2 FQNNGV. Deletions cut 5 bases from V and 4 bases from J, with 17 bases between. The CDR3 is 15 residues long. CDR3 protein: CASSQTAQHIYGYTF. CDR3 sequence (DNA): TGTGCCAGCAGCCAAACGGCCCAACACATCTATGGCTACACCTTC.

This clonotype occurred a few times. The gene calls are TRBV2 and TRBJ2-2, with D uncertain. CDR3 size: 12 residues. Germline V gene data show CDR1 as SNHLY and CDR2 as FYNNEI. The V gene lost 1 base and the J gene lost 7 bases, with 4 bases spanning the gap. CDR3 sequence reads: CASSEGGGELFF. CDR3 in DNA: TGTGCCAGCAGTGAAGGTGGCGGGGAGCTGTTTTTT.

The rearrangement uses TRBV12-3 or TRBV12-4 and TRBJ2-1; no firm D call. The V end was cut by 5 bases, the J end by 10 bases, with 12 bases between. The CDR3 has 12 residues. The CDR3 loop is CASSEALREQFF. CDR3 nucleotides: TGTGCCAGCAGTGAAGCCCTTCGCGAGCAGTTCTTC.

Comments on this clonotype: The junction shows a germline mismatch at one end, possibly a read error. The rearrangement uses TRBV7-9 and TRBJ2-1, with 8 bases lining up with TRBD2. This CDR3 is built from 14 residues. Germline V gives CDR1 SEHNR, CDR2 FQNEAQ (reference sequence). CDR3 amino acids: CASSSGGPADEQSF. CDR3 nucleotide sequence: TGTGCCAGCAGCTCGGGGGGGCCTGCGGATGAGCAGTCCTTC.

V gene TRBV2 combines with J gene TRBJ2-1, with D perhaps matching TRBD2 (6 bases). Per the germline V gene, CDR1 is SNHLY and CDR2 is FYNNEI. The CDR3 has 14 amino acids. V lost 7 bases and J 7 bases, leaving 17 bases between the germline ends. In DNA, the CDR3 is TGTGCCAGCATTGACACCCGAAGCGGGAATGAGCAGTTCTTC. Protein: CASIDTRSGNEQFF.

This clonotype was seen a few times. This chain links TRBV28 with TRBJ2-3; possibly TRBD2 for D (5 bases). The CDR3 sequence is 14 residues long. With 3 bases removed from V and 3 bases from J, the gap between germline ends came to 10 bases. In germline, CDR1 is MDHEN, CDR2 SYDVKM. The CDR3 here is CASSFQPGTDTQYF. CDR3 bases: TGTGCCAGCAGTTTTCAGCCGGGGACAGATACGCAGTATTTT.

The sample holds many counts of this clonotype. The rearrangement uses TRBV28 and TRBJ2-3; a possible D gene is TRBD2 (6 bases). The germline V gene encodes CDR1 MDHEN and CDR2 SYDVKM. V gave up 2 bases and J gave up 3 bases, with 12 bases separating them. This CDR3 has 15 residues. CDR3 sequence reads: CASSLAGRQTDTQYF. CDR3 coding DNA: TGTGCCAGCAGTTTAGCGGGACGCCAAACAGATACGCAGTATTTT. The full variable domain, its missing parts supplied by reference TRBV28 and TRBJ2-3, is DVKVTQSSRYLVKRTGEKVFLECVQDMDHENMFWYRQDPGLGLRLIYFSYDVKMKEKGDIPEGYSVSREKKERFSLILESASTNQTSMYLCASSLAGRQTDTQYFGPGTRLTVL.

This chain uses TRBV5-6 with TRBJ2-1, with a tentative D call TRBD2 (5 bases). This CDR3 comprises 17 residues. Deletions cut 4 bases from V and 0 bases from J, with 17 bases between. CDR1 SGHDT and CDR2 YYEEEE come from the germline V gene. This CDR3 is CASSRTGLGSSYNEQFF. In DNA form, the CDR3 reads TGTGCCAGCAGCAGGACCGGACTGGGCAGCTCCTACAATGAGCAGTTCTTC.

In DNA form, the CDR3 reads TGCAGCGTTGAAGCAGCTAACTATGGCTACACCTTC. It specifies CSVEAANYGYTF. This sequence joins TRBV29-1 and TRBJ1-2; D is undetermined. The V end lost 1 base, the J end lost 0 bases, and 3 bases lay between the germline ends. The CDR3 extends over 12 amino acids. Germline-derived CDR1 and CDR2 are SQVTM and ANQGSEA.

This clonotype occurred a few times. The chain joins TRBV6-5 to TRBJ1-1, with D unresolved. Trimming took off 2 bases at V and 4 bases at J, with 5 bases between the two ends. The CDR3 length is 12 residues. The germline V gene has CDR1 MNHEY and CDR2 SVGAGI. The chain's CDR3 is CASSYGSTEAFF. Here the CDR3 DNA reads TGTGCCAGCAGTTACGGGAGCACTGAAGCTTTCTTT.

V and J are TRBV7-2 and TRBJ1-5, with 8 bases that match TRBD1. CDR1 SGHTA and CDR2 FQGNSA come from the germline V gene. V lost 4 bases, J lost 6 bases, and 2 bases stayed unmatched. This CDR3 is 13 amino acids long. CDR3 residues: CASSSDRGQPQHF. CDR3 DNA sequence: TGTGCCAGCAGCTCTGACAGGGGTCAGCCCCAGCATTTT.

This chain links TRBV12-3 or TRBV12-4 with TRBJ1-2, with TRBD1 matching over 7 bases. The CDR3 consists of 15 residues. The V and J ends lost 3 bases and 2 bases, in that order; junction bases with no gene match: 6. The CDR3 is CASSFGLTGNYGYTF. Here the CDR3 DNA reads TGTGCCAGCAGTTTCGGGTTGACAGGGAACTATGGCTACACCTTC.

The table lists this clonotype with a few counts. V usage is TRBV4-1 and J usage is TRBJ2-7, with TRBD1 as a possible D gene (6 bases). This CDR3 is built from 17 residues. Germline V lookup: CDR1 MGHRA, CDR2 YSYEKL. V lost 2 bases and J 0 bases, leaving 17 bases between the germline ends. This CDR3 is CASSQRWGQASSYEQYF. The DNA for the CDR3 is TGCGCCAGCAGCCAAAGGTGGGGGCAAGCAAGCTCCTACGAGCAGTACTTC.

Comment on this clonotype: This clone may be a read error of a much larger clone one base away. J is TRBJ1-1 and V is TRBV7-3; weak D call: TRBD1 (5 bases). Germline values: CDR1 SGHTA, CDR2 FQGTGA. The ends were cut back, 4 bases at V and 0 bases at J, with 6 bases in the middle. The CDR3 is 13 residues long. Here the CDR3 reads CASSSTVNTEAFF. The CDR3 DNA sequence: TGTGCCAGCAGCTCGACAGTGAACACTGAAGCTTTCTTT.

Details on this clonotype: This sequence may be a read error, since a much larger clone differs from it by one base. The rearrangement uses TRBV19 and TRBJ2-7, with TRBD1 matching over 9 bases. This CDR3 has 15 residues. Looked up from germline, CDR1 is LNHDA and CDR2 is SQIVND (reference sequence). V lost 3 bases to trimming and J lost 5 bases; unmatched junction nucleotides: 8. Here the CDR3 DNA reads TGTGCCAGTAGTATTACCGGGACAGGGAGCAACGAGCAGTACTTC. It specifies CASSITGTGSNEQYF.

This clonotype has at least ten counts. CDR3 protein: CASSKWTEMVETQYF. CDR3 DNA: TGTGCCAGCAGCAAATGGACAGAAATGGTAGAGACCCAGTACTTC. The chain joins TRBV7-6 to TRBJ2-5; D is possibly TRBD1 (6 bases). This CDR3 is built from 15 residues. The germline V and J ends were trimmed by 5 bases and 4 bases, with 17 bases remaining between them. Germline loops: CDR1 SGHVS, CDR2 FNYEAQ.

This clonotype was observed a few times. The chain employs TRBV7-2 and TRBJ1-1, with TRBD1 matching 8 bases. V was clipped by 2 bases and J by 7 bases; unmatched bases: 12. Germline-derived CDR1 and CDR2 are SGHTA and FQGNSA. The CDR3 loop spans 16 amino acids. CDR3 bases: TGTGCCAGCAGCTTAAAGCTGGGCACAGGGGGAAGTGAAGCTTTCTTT. Its translation: CASSLKLGTGGSEAFF.

J is TRBJ1-1 and V is TRBV13, with D hard to call. Germline CDR1 and CDR2: PRHDT and FYEKMQ (reference sequence). This CDR3 contains 12 residues. V was trimmed by 9 bases and J by 4 bases, leaving 12 bases between them. In nucleotides, the CDR3 is TGTGCCAGTAGGTTCCGGTCCACTGAAGCTTTCTTT. This codes for CASRFRSTEAFF. Full variable domain (rest looked up from reference TRBV13 and TRBJ1-1): AAGVIQSPRHLIKEKRETATLKCYPIPRHDTVYWYQQGPGQDPQFLISFYEKMQSDKGSIPDRFSAQQFSDYHSELNMSSLELGDSALYFCASRFRSTEAFFGQGTRLTVV.

V usage is TRBV14 and J usage is TRBJ1-4, with TRBD1 as a possible D gene (5 bases). Looked up from germline, CDR1 is SGHDN and CDR2 is FVKESK. The CDR3 loop spans 15 amino acids. Trimming removed 2 bases from V and 8 bases from J, with 15 bases in between. The CDR3 spells CASSQLRGPGEKLFF. In DNA form, the CDR3 reads TGTGCCAGCAGCCAACTCCGGGGCCCTGGGGAAAAACTGTTTTTT.

This clonotype has only a few counts. V usage is TRBV20-1 and J usage is TRBJ2-4; weak D call: TRBD1 (6 bases). Trimming stripped 2 bases from V and 3 bases from J, with 11 bases between. CDR3 size: 14 residues. Per germline, CDR1 DFQATT and CDR2 SNEGSKA (reference sequence). In DNA form, the CDR3 reads TGCAGTGCTAGATCAGGGGCGGACAAAAACATTCAGTACTTC. It translates to CSARSGADKNIQYF.

This clonotype has a handful of counts. This chain joins TRBV2 and TRBJ1-2; 7 nucleotides agree with TRBD1. This CDR3 is built from 15 residues. The ends lost 3 bases at V and 3 bases at J; junction bases unmatched: 7. CDR1 SNHLY and CDR2 FYNNEI come from the germline V gene. CDR3 sequence reads: CASSEGQSVYYGYTF. The CDR3 DNA reads TGTGCCAGCAGTGAGGGACAGTCGGTGTACTATGGCTACACCTTC.

In its sample, this clonotype was seen a few times. This rearrangement joins TRBV29-1 to TRBJ2-1; possibly TRBD2 for D (6 bases). This CDR3 spans 13 amino acids. V gave up 2 bases and J gave up 9 bases, with 14 bases separating them. Per the germline V gene, CDR1 is SQVTM and CDR2 is ANQGSEA. The CDR3 loop is CSVEIPGLSEQFF. CDR3 DNA: TGCAGCGTTGAAATTCCGGGACTCAGTGAGCAGTTCTTC.